This is a list of T cell receptor beta chains from one sample in a study of T cells in localized non-small cell lung cancer. Method: immunoSEQ multiplex PCR; TCRdb's copy keeps in-frame clones and lacks some. Of some 140,000 clones listed, about 89% are singletons. Sequencing was performed on peripheral blood, taken before any cancer treatment. These TCRs come from a female donor at least 60 years old with stage I lung adenocarcinoma. Both conserved end residues are part of each CDR3. The D gene is left open where the match is weak. Size is stated for part of the rows, as once, few or many counts, or as a class when the clone is expanded.

TRBD1	TRBV7-9	-	TRBJ1-1	TGTGCCAGCAGCTCGGCAGGGGGCGTTGCTGAAGCTTTCTTT	CASSSAGGVAEAFF
-	TRBV7-9	few	TRBJ1-3	TGTGCCAGCACCGGAAACACCATATATTTT	CASTGNTIYF
TRBD1	TRBV6-1	once	TRBJ2-5	TGTGCCAGCAGCGTAGGGGACAGAAAGCAAGAGACCCAGTACTTC	CASSVGDRKQETQYF
-	TRBV5-4	-	TRBJ1-2	TGTGCCAGCAGCTTGACAGGGTCGAACTATGGCTACACCTTC	CASSLTGSNYGYTF
TRBD2	TRBV29-1	-	TRBJ2-7	TGCAGCGTCGCCACTAAGGGTAGCGGGAGAAACGAGCAGTACTTC	CSVATKGSGRNEQYF
-	TRBV28	-	TRBJ1-4	TGTGCCAGCAGTTTGTCTGGGGCAGGGACTAATGAAAAACTGTTTTTT	CASSLSGAGTNEKLFF
TRBD1	TRBV4-1	once	TRBJ2-1	TGCGCCAGCAGCCGATTGCCCGGGACAGGGGTGGGTGAGCAGTTCTTC	CASSRLPGTGVGEQFF
TRBD1	TRBV15	-	TRBJ2-5	TGTGCCACCATGGGGACGACAGGGGGCGAAGAGACCCAGTACTTC	CATMGTTGGEETQYF
-	TRBV5-1	-	TRBJ2-7	TGCGCCAGCAGCTTGGATCCCAGCACTGCTACCTACGAGCAGTACTTC	CASSLDPSTATYEQYF
TRBD2	TRBV29-1	once	TRBJ2-3	TGCAGTGCCCAGCCCGGGGGGGATACGCAGTATTTT	CSAQPGGDTQYF
-	TRBV4-1	-	TRBJ2-3	TGCGCCAGCAGCCAAGTCGGTAGCGGTAACACAGATACGCAGTATTTT	CASSQVGSGNTDTQYF
TRBD2	TRBV5-1	-	TRBJ2-3	TGCGCCAGCAGCCCAAGGACTAGCGGGAGCACAGATACGCAGTATTTT	CASSPRTSGSTDTQYF
TRBD1	TRBV28	-	TRBJ2-3	TGTGCCAGCAGTGCCCTATGGGGACAGGTTTTCACAGATACGCAGTATTTT	CASSALWGQVFTDTQYF
TRBD2	TRBV19	-	TRBJ2-3	TGTGCCAGTAGTATCACCAGCGGGAGATTCGTCGATACGCAGTATTTT	CASSITSGRFVDTQYF
-	TRBV28	-	TRBJ1-3	TGTGCCAGCAGTTTTGGGTCTGGAAACACCATATATTTT	CASSFGSGNTIYF
TRBD1	TRBV6-5	-	TRBJ2-7	TGTGCCAGCAGGGGACAGGGGGGGAGCCACGAGCAGTACTTC	CASRGQGGSHEQYF
-	TRBV6-5	-	TRBJ1-5	TGTGCCAGCAGCCGGACTGTTGATCAGCCCCAGCATTTT	CASSRTVDQPQHF
-	TRBV5-1	-	TRBJ2-7	TGCGCCAGCAGCCCCGAAGGGCGAGACGAGCAGTACTTC	CASSPEGRDEQYF
TRBD1	TRBV7-8	-	TRBJ1-4	TGTGCCAGCAGCGTGCACGGGACAGGGGAAGAAAAACTGTTTTTT	CASSVHGTGEEKLFF
TRBD1	TRBV18	-	TRBJ2-7	TGTGCCAGCTCACCAGGGGACAGATCTCAGCAGTACTTC	CASSPGDRSQQYF
TRBD1	TRBV6-1	-	TRBJ2-1	TGTGCCAGCAGACAGGGGCCACTGGGGGATTGGGAGCAGTTCTTC	CASRQGPLGDWEQFF
-	TRBV5-6	-	TRBJ1-6	TGTGCCAGCAGCCCGCTAAGGAGCAATAATAATTCACCCCTCCACTTT	CASSPLRSNNNSPLHF
-	TRBV11-2	-	TRBJ2-1	TGTGCCAGCAGCGCAGGCCTTTCTACCCCCAATGAGCAGTTCTTC	CASSAGLSTPNEQFF
TRBD2	TRBV18	-	TRBJ2-7	TGTGCCAGCTCACCACGGACGGTGGAGGGAGGGAGACCCTACGAGCAGTACTTC	CASSPRTVEGGRPYEQYF
-	TRBV6-5	-	TRBJ2-7	TGTGCCAGCAGTTTGGGGGGAAGCTCCTACGAGCAGTACTTC	CASSLGGSSYEQYF
-	TRBV7-3	once	TRBJ1-2	TGTGCCAGCAGCTTAGGGACCCTAACAGCTGGCTACACCTTC	CASSLGTLTAGYTF
TRBD2	TRBV5-1	few	TRBJ2-2	TGCGCCAGCAGCTTGGGGACTAGCGGGAGGACCGGGGAGCTGTTTTTT	CASSLGTSGRTGELFF
-	TRBV20-1	-	TRBJ2-7	TGCAGTGCTGCCCTCTCCTACGAGCAGTACTTC	CSAALSYEQYF
-	TRBV7-6	-	TRBJ2-1	TGTGCCAGCAGCTTAGATGGCGGGATGAGCTCCTACAATGAGCAGTTCTTC	CASSLDGGMSSYNEQFF
-	TRBV5-1	-	TRBJ2-3	TGCGCCAGCAGCTTGGCCCACACAGATACGCAGTATTTT	CASSLAHTDTQYF
-	TRBV6-1	-	TRBJ2-1	TGTGCCAGCAGTGAAGGACGGACACAGTACAATGAGCAGTTCTTC	CASSEGRTQYNEQFF
TRBD2	TRBV11-1	-	TRBJ2-1	TGTGCCAGCAGTCAACTAGCGGGAGACCTATACAATGAGCAGTTCTTC	CASSQLAGDLYNEQFF
TRBD1	TRBV10-1	-	TRBJ2-7	TGCGCCAGCAGCGAGGGACAGGGGAGCGCCTACGAGCAGTACTTC	CASSEGQGSAYEQYF
TRBD2	TRBV7-2	-	TRBJ2-3	TGTGCCAGCAGCTATAGCAGTCTAGCGGGCGCAGATACGCAGTATTTT	CASSYSSLAGADTQYF
TRBD2	TRBV5-6	-	TRBJ2-5	TGTGCCAGCAGCCAAATAGCGGGACGGCTGGAGACCCAGTACTTC	CASSQIAGRLETQYF
TRBD2	TRBV28	-	TRBJ2-3	TGTGCCAGCAGTGCGGGGGGGGCGACCACAGATACGCAGTATTTT	CASSAGGATTDTQYF
-	TRBV6-6	-	TRBJ1-5	TGTGCCAGCAGGGTCGACGGGGATCAGCCCCAGCATTTT	CASRVDGDQPQHF
-	TRBV27	-	TRBJ2-5	TGTGCCAGCAGTCTTGCCCCGGTGGAGACCCAGTACTTC	CASSLAPVETQYF
-	TRBV27	-	TRBJ1-2	TGTGCCAGCAGTTTTGGTGGGGGGGCGTATGGCTACACCTTC	CASSFGGGAYGYTF
-	TRBV2	few	TRBJ2-3	TGTGCCAGCAGTGAATGGCGCGGTGGAGATACGCAGTATTTT	CASSEWRGGDTQYF
-	TRBV9	-	TRBJ2-3	TGTGCCAGCAGCGTAGCGGGAAGCACAGATACGCAGTATTTT	CASSVAGSTDTQYF